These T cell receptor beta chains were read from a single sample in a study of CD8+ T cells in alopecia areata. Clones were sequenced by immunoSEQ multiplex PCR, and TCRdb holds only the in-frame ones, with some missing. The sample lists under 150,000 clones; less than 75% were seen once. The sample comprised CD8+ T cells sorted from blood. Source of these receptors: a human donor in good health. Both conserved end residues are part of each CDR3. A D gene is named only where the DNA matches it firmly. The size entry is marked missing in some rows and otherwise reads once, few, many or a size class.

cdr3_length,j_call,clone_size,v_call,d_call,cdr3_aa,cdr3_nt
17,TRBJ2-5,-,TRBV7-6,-,CASSLVSWGQAFGTQYF,TGTGCCAGCAGCTTAGTTAGTTGGGGACAAGCCTTTGGGACCCAGTACTTC
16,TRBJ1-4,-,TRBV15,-,CATSRDPARVGEKLFF,TGTGCCACCAGCAGAGATCCCGCCAGGGTGGGTGAAAAACTGTTTTTT
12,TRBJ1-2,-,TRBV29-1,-,CSASQAPYGYTF,TGCAGCGCTTCGCAGGCGCCCTATGGCTACACCTTC
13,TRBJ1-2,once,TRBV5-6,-,CASSPGGAYGYTF,TGTGCCAGCAGCCCCGGGGGTGCCTACGGCTACACCTTC
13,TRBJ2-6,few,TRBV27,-,CASSFSGANVLTF,TGTGCCAGCAGTTTTTCTGGGGCCAACGTCCTGACTTTC
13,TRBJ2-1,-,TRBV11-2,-,CASSLEIKGEQFF,TGTGCCAGCAGCTTAGAAATCAAGGGTGAGCAGTTCTTC
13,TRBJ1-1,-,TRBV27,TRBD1,CASSFDRATEAFF,TGTGCCAGCAGTTTTGACAGGGCCACTGAAGCTTTCTTT
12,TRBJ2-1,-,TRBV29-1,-,CSVLGDYNEQFF,TGCAGCGTGCTGGGGGACTACAATGAGCAGTTCTTC
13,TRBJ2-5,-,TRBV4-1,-,CASSDPYQETQYF,TGCGCCAGCAGCGATCCCTACCAAGAGACCCAGTACTTC
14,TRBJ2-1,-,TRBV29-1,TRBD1,CSVVGTGDYNEQFF,TGCAGCGTTGTCGGGACAGGAGATTACAATGAGCAGTTCTTC
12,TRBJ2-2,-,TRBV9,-,CASSVGYGELFF,TGTGCCAGCAGCGTAGGGTACGGGGAGCTGTTTTTT
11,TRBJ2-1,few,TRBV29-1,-,CSVAQDLEQFF,TGCAGCGTAGCGCAGGACCTTGAGCAGTTCTTC
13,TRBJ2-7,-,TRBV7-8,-,CASSLGQIGEQYF,TGTGCCAGCAGCCTAGGACAAATCGGCGAGCAGTACTTC
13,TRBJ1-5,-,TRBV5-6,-,CASSWAGNQPQHF,TGTGCCAGCAGCTGGGCTGGCAATCAGCCCCAGCATTTT
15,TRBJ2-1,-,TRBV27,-,CASSLYVAEANEQFF,TGTGCCAGCAGTTTATACGTAGCGGAGGCCAATGAGCAGTTCTTC
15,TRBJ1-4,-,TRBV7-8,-,CASSLARYPGRELFF,TGTGCCAGCAGCTTAGCGCGGTATCCGGGTCGGGAACTGTTTTTT
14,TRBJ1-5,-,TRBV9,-,CASSVGGSNQPQHF,TGTGCCAGCAGCGTAGGGGGTAGCAATCAGCCCCAGCATTTT
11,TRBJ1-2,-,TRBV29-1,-,CSVEARDGYTF,TGCAGCGTTGAAGCAAGGGATGGCTACACCTTC
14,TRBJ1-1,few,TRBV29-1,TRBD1,CSVTHGTGNTEAFF,TGCAGCGTGACACACGGGACAGGGAACACTGAAGCTTTCTTT
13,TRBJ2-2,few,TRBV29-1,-,CSVEEEGAGELFF,TGCAGCGTTGAAGAAGAAGGGGCCGGGGAGCTGTTTTTT
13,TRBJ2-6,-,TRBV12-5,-,CASKKGGANVLTF,TGTGCTAGTAAGAAGGGAGGGGCCAACGTCCTGACTTTC
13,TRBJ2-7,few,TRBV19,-,CASGPRGFYEQYF,TGTGCCAGTGGGCCCAGGGGTTTCTACGAGCAGTACTTC
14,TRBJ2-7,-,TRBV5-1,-,CASSLGDTTYEQYF,TGCGCCAGCAGCTTGGGGGACACCACATACGAGCAGTACTTC
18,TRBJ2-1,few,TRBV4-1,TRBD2,CASSPGTSGRGSYNEQFF,TGCGCCAGCAGCCCCGGGACTAGCGGGAGGGGGTCCTACAATGAGCAGTTCTTC
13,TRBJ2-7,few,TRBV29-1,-,CSVHSRDGYEQYF,TGCAGCGTTCACAGCAGGGATGGCTACGAGCAGTACTTC
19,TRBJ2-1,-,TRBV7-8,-,CASVLALGGELSKFNEQFF,TGTGCCAGCGTCCTAGCTTTGGGCGGGGAACTTAGCAAGTTCAATGAGCAGTTCTTC
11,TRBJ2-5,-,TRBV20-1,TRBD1,CSATDRDREYF,TGCAGTGCTACGGACCGGGACAGGGAATACTTC
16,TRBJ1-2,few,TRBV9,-,CASSVAERAGFGGYTF,TGTGCCAGCAGCGTAGCTGAGAGGGCAGGGTTTGGGGGCTACACCTTC
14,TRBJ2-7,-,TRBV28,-,CASSPTGLNYEQYF,TGTGCCAGCAGTCCGACAGGCTTGAACTACGAGCAGTACTTC
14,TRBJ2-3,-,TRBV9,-,CASSDRGRTDTQYF,TGTGCCAGCAGCGACCGGGGAAGGACAGATACGCAGTATTTT
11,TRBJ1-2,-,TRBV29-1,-,CSAPVQDGYTF,TGCAGCGCCCCGGTTCAGGATGGCTACACCTTC
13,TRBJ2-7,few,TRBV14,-,CASSHGPSYEQYF,TGTGCCAGCAGCCACGGGCCTTCATACGAGCAGTACTTC
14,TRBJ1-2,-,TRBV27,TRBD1,CASSSAGGLYGYTF,TGTGCCAGCAGTTCAGCAGGGGGCCTCTATGGCTACACCTTC
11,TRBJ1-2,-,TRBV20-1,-,CSATGHYGYTF,TGCAGTGCTACAGGTCACTATGGCTACACCTTC
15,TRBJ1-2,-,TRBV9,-,CASSPPRGARAGYTF,TGTGCCAGCAGTCCACCCAGGGGAGCGAGGGCTGGCTACACCTTC
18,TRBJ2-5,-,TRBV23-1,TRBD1,CASSQSFRTGVPGPTQYF,TGCGCCAGCAGTCAATCGTTTAGGACAGGGGTTCCGGGGCCGACCCAGTACTTC
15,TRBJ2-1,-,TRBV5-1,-,CASSLAGGGYNEQFF,TGCGCCAGCAGCTTGGCCGGGGGTGGCTACAATGAGCAGTTCTTC